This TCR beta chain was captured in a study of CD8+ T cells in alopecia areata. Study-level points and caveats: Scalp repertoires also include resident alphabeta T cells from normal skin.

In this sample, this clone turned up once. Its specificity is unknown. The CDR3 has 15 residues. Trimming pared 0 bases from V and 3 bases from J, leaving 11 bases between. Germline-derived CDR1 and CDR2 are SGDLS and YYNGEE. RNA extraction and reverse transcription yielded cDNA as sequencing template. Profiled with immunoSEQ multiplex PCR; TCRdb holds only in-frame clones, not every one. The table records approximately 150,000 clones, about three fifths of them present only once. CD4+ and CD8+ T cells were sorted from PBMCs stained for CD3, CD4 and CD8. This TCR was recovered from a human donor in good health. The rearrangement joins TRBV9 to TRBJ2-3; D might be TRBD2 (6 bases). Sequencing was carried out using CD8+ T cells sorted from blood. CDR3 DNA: TGTGCCAGCAGCGTAGGGCTTAGCGGAACAGATACGCAGTATTTT. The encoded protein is CASSVGLSGTDTQYF.